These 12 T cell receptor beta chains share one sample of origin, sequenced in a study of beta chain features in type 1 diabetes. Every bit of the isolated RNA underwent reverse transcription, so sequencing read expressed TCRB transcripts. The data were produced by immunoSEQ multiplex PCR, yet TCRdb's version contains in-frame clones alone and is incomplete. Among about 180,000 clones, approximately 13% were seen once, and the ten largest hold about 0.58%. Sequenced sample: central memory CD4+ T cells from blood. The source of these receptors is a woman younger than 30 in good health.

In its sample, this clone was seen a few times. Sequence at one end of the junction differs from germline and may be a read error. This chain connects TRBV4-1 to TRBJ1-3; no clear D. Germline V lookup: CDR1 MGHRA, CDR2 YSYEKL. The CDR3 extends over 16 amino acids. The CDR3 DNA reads TGTGCCAGCAGCCAAGGCCCTCGGACTACTGGAAACACCATATATTTT. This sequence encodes CASSQGPRTTGNTIYF.

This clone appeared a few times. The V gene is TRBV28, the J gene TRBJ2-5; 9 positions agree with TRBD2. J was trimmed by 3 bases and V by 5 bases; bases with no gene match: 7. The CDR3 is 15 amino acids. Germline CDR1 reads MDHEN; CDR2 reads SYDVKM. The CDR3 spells CASSLQVAGEETQYF. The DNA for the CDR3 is TGTGCCAGCAGTCTCCAAGTAGCGGGAGAAGAGACCCAGTACTTC.

The CDR3 is CASSLRSGLNTDTQYF. The DNA for the CDR3 is TGTGCCAGCAGCCTACGTAGCGGGCTTAACACAGATACGCAGTATTTT. V and J are TRBV13 and TRBJ2-3; 7 positions agree with TRBD2. Germline V gives CDR1 PRHDT, CDR2 FYEKMQ (reference sequence). V gave up 5 bases and J gave up 2 bases; unmatched junction bases: 10. The CDR3 is 16 residues long.

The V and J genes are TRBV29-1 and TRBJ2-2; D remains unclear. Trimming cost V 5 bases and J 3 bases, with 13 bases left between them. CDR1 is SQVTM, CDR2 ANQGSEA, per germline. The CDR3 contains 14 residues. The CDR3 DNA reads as TGCAGCGTTCCCGACAAGAGACACACCGGGGAGCTGTTTTTT. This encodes CSVPDKRHTGELFF.

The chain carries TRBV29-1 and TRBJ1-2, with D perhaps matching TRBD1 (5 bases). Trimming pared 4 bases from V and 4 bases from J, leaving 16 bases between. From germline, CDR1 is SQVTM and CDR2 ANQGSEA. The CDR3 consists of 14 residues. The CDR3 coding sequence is TGCAGCGTTGTGGCTCGACAGACCCTCTATGGCTACACCTTC. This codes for CSVVARQTLYGYTF. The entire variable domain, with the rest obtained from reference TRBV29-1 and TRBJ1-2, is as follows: SAVISQKPSRDICQRGTSLTIQCQVDSQVTMMFWYRQQPGQSLTLIATANQGSEATYESGFVIDKFPISRPNLTFSTLTVSNMSPEDSSIYLCSVVARQTLYGYTFGSGTRLTVV.

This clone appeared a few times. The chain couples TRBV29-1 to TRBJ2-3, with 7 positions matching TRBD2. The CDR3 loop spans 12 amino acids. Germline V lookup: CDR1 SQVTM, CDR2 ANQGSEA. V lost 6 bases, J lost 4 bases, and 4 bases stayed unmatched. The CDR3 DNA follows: TGCAGCGTGAGGGCGGGAGCAGATACGCAGTATTTT. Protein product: CSVRAGADTQYF.

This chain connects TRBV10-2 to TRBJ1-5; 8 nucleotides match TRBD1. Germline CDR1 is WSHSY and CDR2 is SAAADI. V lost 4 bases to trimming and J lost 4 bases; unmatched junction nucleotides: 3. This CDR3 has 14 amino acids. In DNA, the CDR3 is TGCGCCAGCAGTGGGGGGACAGGTAATCAGCCCCAGCATTTT. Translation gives CASSGGTGNQPQHF.

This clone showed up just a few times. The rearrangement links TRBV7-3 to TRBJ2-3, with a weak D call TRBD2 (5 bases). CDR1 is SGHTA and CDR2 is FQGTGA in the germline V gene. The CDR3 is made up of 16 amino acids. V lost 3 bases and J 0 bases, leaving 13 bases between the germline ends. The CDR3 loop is CASSFREAASTDTQYF. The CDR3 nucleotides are TGTGCCAGCAGCTTCCGCGAAGCGGCCAGCACAGATACGCAGTATTTT.

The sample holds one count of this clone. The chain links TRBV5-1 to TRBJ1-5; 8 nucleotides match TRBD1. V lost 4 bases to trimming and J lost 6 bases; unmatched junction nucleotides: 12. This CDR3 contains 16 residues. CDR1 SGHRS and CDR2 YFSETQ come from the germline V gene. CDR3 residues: CASSQGGQGQGQPQHF. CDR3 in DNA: TGCGCCAGCAGCCAGGGTGGACAGGGCCAAGGTCAGCCCCAGCATTTT.

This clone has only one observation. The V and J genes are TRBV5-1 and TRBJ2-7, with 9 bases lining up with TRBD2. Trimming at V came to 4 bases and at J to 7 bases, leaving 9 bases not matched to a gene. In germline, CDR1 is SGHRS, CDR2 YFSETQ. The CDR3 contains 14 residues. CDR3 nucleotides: TGCGCCAGCAGCCCCGCGGGGGGGGTTCGGGAGCAGTACTTC. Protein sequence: CASSPAGGVREQYF.

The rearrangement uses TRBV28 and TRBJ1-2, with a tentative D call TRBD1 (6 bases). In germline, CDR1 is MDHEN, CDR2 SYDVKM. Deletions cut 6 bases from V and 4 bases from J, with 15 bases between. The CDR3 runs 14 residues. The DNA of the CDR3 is TGTGCCAGCAGGGGGGGGACAACCTTCTATGGCTACACCTTC. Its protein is CASRGGTTFYGYTF.

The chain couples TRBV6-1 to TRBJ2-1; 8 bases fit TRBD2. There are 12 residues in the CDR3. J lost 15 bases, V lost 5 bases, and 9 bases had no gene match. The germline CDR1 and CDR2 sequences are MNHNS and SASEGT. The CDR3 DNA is TGTGCCAGCAGTTTCGGACTAGCAAGTACGTTCTTC. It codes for CASSFGLASTFF.